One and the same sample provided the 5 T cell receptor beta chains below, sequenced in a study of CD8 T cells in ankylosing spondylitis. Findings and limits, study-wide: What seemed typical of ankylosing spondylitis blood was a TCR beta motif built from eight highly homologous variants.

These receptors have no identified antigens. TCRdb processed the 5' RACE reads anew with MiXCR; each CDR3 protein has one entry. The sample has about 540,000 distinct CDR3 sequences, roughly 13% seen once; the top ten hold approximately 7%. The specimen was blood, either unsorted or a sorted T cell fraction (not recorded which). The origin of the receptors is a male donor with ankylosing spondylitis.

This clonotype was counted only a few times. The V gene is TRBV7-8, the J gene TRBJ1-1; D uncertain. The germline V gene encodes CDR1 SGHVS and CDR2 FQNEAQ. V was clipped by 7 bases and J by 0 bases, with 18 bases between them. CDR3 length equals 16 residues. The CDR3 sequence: CASTPRRGLMNTEAFF. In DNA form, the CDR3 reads TGTGCCAGCACCCCACGACGAGGTCTCATGAACACTGAAGCTTTCTTT.

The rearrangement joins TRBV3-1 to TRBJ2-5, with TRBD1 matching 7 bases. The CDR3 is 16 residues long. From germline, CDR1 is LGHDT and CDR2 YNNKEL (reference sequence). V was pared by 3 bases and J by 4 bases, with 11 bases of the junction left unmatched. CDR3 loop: CASSQPTGAEGETQYF. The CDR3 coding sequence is TGTGCCAGCAGCCAGCCTACAGGGGCCGAGGGAGAGACCCAGTACTTC.

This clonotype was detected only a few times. CDR3 region: CASNPQTGVGTEAFF. CDR3 DNA: TGTGCCAGCAACCCTCAGACAGGGGTAGGGACTGAAGCTTTCTTT. This chain joins TRBV12-3 or TRBV12-4 and TRBJ1-1, with 8 nucleotides matching TRBD1. The CDR3 consists of 15 residues. Trimming at V came to 7 bases and at J to 5 bases, leaving 12 bases not matched to a gene.

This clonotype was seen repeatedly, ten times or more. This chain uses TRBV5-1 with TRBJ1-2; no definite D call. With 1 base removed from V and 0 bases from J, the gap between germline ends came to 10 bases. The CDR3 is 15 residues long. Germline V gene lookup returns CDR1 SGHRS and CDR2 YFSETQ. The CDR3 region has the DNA TGCGCCAGCAGCTTGCTCTCACAGTCTAACTATGGCTACACCTTC. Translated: CASSLLSQSNYGYTF.

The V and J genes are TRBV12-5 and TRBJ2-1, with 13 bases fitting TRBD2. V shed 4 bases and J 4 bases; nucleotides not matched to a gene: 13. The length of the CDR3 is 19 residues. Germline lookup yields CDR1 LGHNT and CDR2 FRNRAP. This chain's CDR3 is CASGSTTSGRATNYNEQFF. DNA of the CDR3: TGTGCTAGTGGTTCCACTACTAGCGGGAGGGCCACCAATTACAATGAGCAGTTCTTC.